A selection of T cell receptor beta chains follows, all from one sample in a study of T cell responses to AZD1222 COVID-19 vaccine. Libraries were prepared by immunoSEQ multiplex PCR; TCRdb keeps only in-frame clonotypes and omits some of them. The profile shows about 100,000 clones, around 90% of them singletons. The material was peripheral blood, obtained 28 days after the second AZD1222 dose. The receptor set was obtained from an adult who received the AZD1222 COVID-19 vaccine. Both conserved end residues are part of each CDR3. The D gene is left open where the match is weak. For some rows the clone size is stated as once, few or many, or as a class when expanded; others skip it.

J	size	D	V	CDR3	DNA
TRBJ1-2	-	-	TRBV7-2	CASSLSSNYGYTF	TGTGCCAGCAGCTTATCCTCTAACTATGGCTACACCTTC
TRBJ1-2	-	-	TRBV29-1	CSVEFQGSNYGYTF	TGCAGCGTTGAATTCCAGGGGAGCAACTATGGCTACACCTTC
TRBJ1-3	-	-	TRBV5-4	CASSKDSGNTIYF	TGTGCCAGCAGCAAGGATTCTGGAAACACCATATATTTT
TRBJ1-2	-	-	TRBV6-5	CASSYGQQNYGYTF	TGTGCCAGCAGTTACGGGCAGCAAAACTATGGCTACACCTTC
TRBJ1-1	-	-	TRBV5-5	CASSYLDTGTEAFF	TGTGCCAGCAGCTATCTGGACACAGGGACTGAAGCTTTCTTT
TRBJ2-5	-	-	TRBV7-3	CASSFWGQETQYF	TGTGCCAGCAGCTTTTGGGGGCAAGAGACCCAGTACTTC
TRBJ2-7	-	-	TRBV19	CASSIGFAGLIYEQYF	TGTGCCAGTAGTATAGGTTTCGCTGGTTTAATCTACGAGCAGTACTTC
TRBJ2-7	-	TRBD2	TRBV6-2/TRBV6-3	CASSYYRTSGSYEQYF	TGTGCCAGCAGTTACTATAGGACTAGCGGGAGCTACGAGCAGTACTTC
TRBJ1-4	once	-	TRBV3-1/TRBV3-2	CASSVGQSNEKLFF	TGTGCCAGCAGCGTCGGACAGTCTAATGAAAAACTGTTTTTT
TRBJ1-3	-	-	TRBV30	CAWSVSSGYGGNTIYF	TGTGCCTGGAGTGTTAGTTCAGGGTATGGTGGAAACACCATATATTTT
TRBJ1-2	-	-	TRBV19	CASSIDRDSSYGYTF	TGTGCCAGTAGTATAGACCGGGATTCCTCCTATGGCTACACCTTC
TRBJ1-4	-	-	TRBV30	CAWSAGAGEKLFF	TGTGCCTGGAGTGCAGGGGCCGGGGAAAAACTGTTTTTT
TRBJ1-3	-	TRBD1	TRBV5-1	CASSGSTGFLSGNTIYF	TGCGCCAGCAGCGGGTCGACAGGGTTCCTCTCTGGAAACACCATATATTTT
TRBJ1-5	-	-	TRBV2	CASSDGYNRQPQHF	TGTGCCAGCAGTGACGGGTACAACCGCCAGCCCCAGCATTTT
TRBJ1-1	-	-	TRBV2	CASSEWTPEGTEAFF	TGTGCCAGCAGTGAGTGGACCCCAGAAGGCACTGAAGCTTTCTTT
TRBJ2-1	-	TRBD2	TRBV5-1	CASSLLAGGSYNEQFF	TGCGCCAGCAGCCTGCTAGCGGGAGGGTCCTACAATGAGCAGTTCTTC
TRBJ2-3	-	TRBD2	TRBV30	CAWSPRSGITDTQYF	TGTGCCTGGAGTCCACGAAGCGGGATCACAGATACGCAGTATTTT
TRBJ2-1	-	TRBD2	TRBV14	CASSQGERGEVYNEQFF	TGTGCCAGCAGCCAAGGTGAGCGGGGTGAAGTATACAATGAGCAGTTCTTC
TRBJ2-7	few	TRBD1	TRBV2	CASSTGGYEQYF	TGTGCCAGCAGTACAGGGGGCTACGAGCAGTACTTC
TRBJ1-4	-	TRBD1	TRBV28	CASSKYSQGEEEKLFF	TGTGCCAGCAGTAAATACTCCCAGGGGGAGGAGGAAAAACTGTTTTTT
TRBJ1-4	-	-	TRBV4-3	CASSPAGIANEKLFF	TGCGCCAGCAGCCCAGCAGGGATAGCTAATGAAAAACTGTTTTTT
TRBJ1-2	-	-	TRBV29-1	CSVDLQGDYGYTF	TGCAGCGTTGACCTCCAGGGTGACTATGGCTACACCTTC
TRBJ1-5	once	-	TRBV21-1	CASSKGDWDDGNQPQHF	TGTGCCAGCAGCAAGGGGGACTGGGATGATGGCAATCAGCCCCAGCATTTT
TRBJ2-2	-	TRBD2	TRBV6-5	CASSYAGGYGGELFF	TGTGCCAGCAGTTACGCGGGAGGGTATGGCGGGGAGCTGTTTTTT
TRBJ2-7	-	TRBD2	TRBV14	CASSQKWASGAYEQYF	TGTGCCAGCAGCCAAAAATGGGCTAGCGGAGCCTACGAGCAGTACTTC
TRBJ2-3	-	TRBD2	TRBV2	CASSEPRGSGRLDTQYF	TGTGCCAGCAGTGAACCCCGAGGTAGCGGGCGCCTCGATACGCAGTATTTT
TRBJ1-1	-	-	TRBV9	CASSLSGPQSGGANTEAFF	TGTGCCAGCAGCCTTAGCGGGCCTCAGTCGGGGGGCGCTAACACTGAAGCTTTCTTT
TRBJ2-5	-	-	TRBV27	CASSLRRYQETQYF	TGTGCCAGCAGTTTAAGGAGGTACCAAGAGACCCAGTACTTC
TRBJ1-5	-	-	TRBV5-6	CASSLAAGVGNQPQHF	TGTGCCAGCAGCTTGGCGGCAGGGGTAGGGAATCAGCCCCAGCATTTT
TRBJ1-5	-	-	TRBV3-1/TRBV3-2	CASSQLGETQPQHF	TGTGCCAGCAGCCAACTGGGGGAAACTCAGCCCCAGCATTTT
TRBJ1-1	-	-	TRBV27	CASSFSGLNTEAFF	TGTGCCAGCAGTTTCTCAGGGCTGAACACTGAAGCTTTCTTT
TRBJ2-1	-	TRBD2	TRBV27	CASSASGTSGYNEQFF	TGTGCCAGCAGTGCCTCCGGGACTAGCGGTTACAATGAGCAGTTCTTC
TRBJ2-2	-	TRBD2	TRBV9	CAARSGTSVSTGELFF	TGTGCCGCCCGCTCCGGGACTAGCGTAAGCACCGGGGAGCTGTTTTTT
TRBJ2-7	-	-	TRBV7-8	CASSLTAHSTTYSYEQYF	TGTGCCAGCAGCTTGACAGCGCACTCAACCACTTACTCCTACGAGCAGTACTTC
TRBJ2-2	-	TRBD1	TRBV27	CASTTGVNTGELFF	TGTGCCAGCACCACAGGGGTAAACACCGGGGAGCTGTTTTTT
TRBJ2-1	-	-	TRBV18	CASSPLKGRGRNNEQFF	TGTGCCAGCTCACCCCTTAAGGGACGCGGGCGAAACAATGAGCAGTTCTTC
TRBJ1-2	-	-	TRBV6-1	CASSEVGATRLNYGYTF	TGTGCCAGCAGTGAAGTCGGGGCGACTCGGCTCAACTATGGCTACACCTTC
TRBJ2-6	-	-	TRBV7-2	CASSLRALGQLSGANVLTF	TGTGCCAGCAGCTTAAGGGCTCTAGGCCAACTCTCTGGGGCCAACGTCCTGACTTTC
TRBJ2-2	few	-	TRBV7-9	CASSLAVGGLYTGELFF	TGTGCCAGCAGCTTAGCGGTCGGGGGCCTCTACACCGGGGAGCTGTTTTTT
TRBJ2-1	-	-	TRBV10-3	CAISDNRGMVNNEQFF	TGTGCCATCAGTGACAATCGGGGGATGGTAAACAATGAGCAGTTCTTC
TRBJ1-4	-	-	TRBV30	CAWSVDQAATNEKLFF	TGTGCCTGGAGTGTTGATCAAGCGGCAACTAATGAAAAACTGTTTTTT
TRBJ1-5	-	-	TRBV19	CASSLTGVGQPQHF	TGTGCCAGTAGTCTTACAGGTGTCGGTCAGCCCCAGCATTTT
TRBJ1-1	-	TRBD1	TRBV3-1/TRBV3-2	CASQDRGTRHTEAFF	TGTGCCAGCCAGGACAGGGGAACTCGGCACACTGAAGCTTTCTTT
TRBJ2-3	-	-	TRBV11-2	CASSSLGWGRATDTQYF	TGTGCCAGCAGCTCCCTCGGGTGGGGGAGAGCCACAGATACGCAGTATTTT
TRBJ2-2	-	-	TRBV6-1	CASSEWGPHTGELFF	TGTGCCAGCAGTGAGTGGGGGCCACACACCGGGGAGCTGTTTTTT
TRBJ1-2	-	-	TRBV9	CASSGGEKTNYGYTF	TGTGCCAGCAGCGGGGGGGAAAAGACAAACTATGGCTACACCTTC
TRBJ2-7	-	TRBD1	TRBV28	CASSLTMGRGQASSYEQYF	TGTGCCAGCAGTTTAACAATGGGACGCGGACAGGCGAGCTCCTACGAGCAGTACTTC
TRBJ1-3	-	-	TRBV2	CASGNRLPLRDTIYF	TGTGCCAGCGGTAACCGTCTACCCCTTAGAGACACCATATATTTT
TRBJ2-7	few	-	TRBV7-2	CASSRNPGQSYEQYF	TGTGCCAGCAGCCGGAACCCGGGACAAAGCTACGAGCAGTACTTC
TRBJ2-1	-	-	TRBV18	CASSPFNEQFF	TGTGCCAGCTCACCGTTCAATGAGCAGTTCTTC
TRBJ2-2	-	TRBD2	TRBV11-2	CASSLRTSGRGTGELFF	TGTGCCAGCAGCCTTCGGACTAGCGGGAGGGGGACCGGGGAGCTGTTTTTT
TRBJ2-3	-	TRBD2	TRBV2	CASRGLAGGTDTQYF	TGTGCCAGCAGGGGACTAGCGGGAGGCACAGATACGCAGTATTTT
TRBJ2-2	-	TRBD1	TRBV5-1	CASSSWTGGITGELFF	TGCGCCAGCAGCTCTTGGACAGGGGGGATAACCGGGGAGCTGTTTTTT
TRBJ1-5	few	TRBD1	TRBV15	CATSQRTGLWPQHF	TGTGCCACCAGCCAACGGACAGGGCTGTGGCCCCAGCATTTT
TRBJ2-1	-	TRBD2	TRBV19	CASRGGLAGWEQFF	TGTGCCAGTAGAGGCGGACTAGCGGGATGGGAGCAGTTCTTC
TRBJ1-1	-	-	TRBV5-1	CASSAGLINTEAFF	TGCGCCAGCAGCGCCGGACTTATCAACACTGAAGCTTTCTTT
TRBJ1-3	-	-	TRBV5-4	CASSPGGVNGNTIYF	TGTGCCAGCAGCCCCGGCGGGGTAAATGGAAACACCATATATTTT